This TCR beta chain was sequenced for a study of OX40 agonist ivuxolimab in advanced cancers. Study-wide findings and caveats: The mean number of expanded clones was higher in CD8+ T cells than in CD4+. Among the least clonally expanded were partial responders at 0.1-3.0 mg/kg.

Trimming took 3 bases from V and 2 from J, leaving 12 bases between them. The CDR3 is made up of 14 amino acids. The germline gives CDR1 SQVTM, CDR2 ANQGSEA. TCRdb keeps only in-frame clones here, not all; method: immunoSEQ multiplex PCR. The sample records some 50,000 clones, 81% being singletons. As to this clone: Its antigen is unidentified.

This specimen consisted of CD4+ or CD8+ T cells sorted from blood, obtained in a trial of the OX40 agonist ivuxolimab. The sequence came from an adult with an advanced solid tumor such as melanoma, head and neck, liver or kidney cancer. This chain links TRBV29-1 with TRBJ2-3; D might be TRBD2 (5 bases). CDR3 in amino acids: CSVEGGGHTDTQYF. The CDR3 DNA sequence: TGCAGCGTTGAGGGCGGCGGGCACACAGATACGCAGTATTTT.